Here is one T cell receptor (beta chain) with its context. Its antigen is still unknown. Since a much larger clone is just one base distant, this may be a read error. This entry is derived from a study of naive and memory T cell subsets (dated by TCRdb to 2016 to 2017). Background on the whole study: Sorted naive and memory T cell subsets from peripheral blood were analyzed in the study using a UMI-based, open-source pipeline for TCR alpha and beta sequencing. Complete agreement was observed between the functional CMV T cell responses and the IgG serology results. RNA was DNase-treated and reverse transcribed with TCR constant-region primers, mostly using SuperScript III. The paper as a whole reports these results and caveats: Clonotypes were defined as single alpha or beta chain sequences, not paired alpha/beta receptors. The repertoire findings for the naive and memory subsets could not be validated against a ground truth, as none was available. A power law was followed by TCR abundance, with an exponent that differed between naive and memory subsets but was consistent across the three individuals. Following error correction, more than 95% of naive TCR sequences occurred only once, which made naive abundance distributions much steeper than those of memory subsets. RNA-based TCR counts may be affected by expression changes linked to T cell activation and differentiation. In both CD4 and CD8 cells, going from naive through CM, EM and EMRA, the Gini index went up while Shannon and inverse Simpson diversity went down.

The germline V gene yields SNHLY for CDR1 and FYNNEI for CDR2. Counted from cysteine to phenylalanine, this CDR3 has 12 amino acids. The entry retains the CDR3 DNA only, 36 bases that are in frame from base 1. V and J lose 8 bases and 6 bases, and a span of 11 bases separates them. From the second PCR step on, the TCR alpha and beta chain libraries were amplified in separate reactions. Donor CMV status was determined by IFNgamma production from CD4+ T cells after overnight stimulation of fresh PBMCs with CMV viral lysate. CD4 T cells were positively selected using Miltenyi beads, after which CD8 T cells were positively selected from the CD4-negative fraction. Cells were stained for CD3, CD4, CD8, CD45RA, CD27 and a live/dead dye and were sorted on a BD Aria II into four subsets based on CD45RA and CD27. For sorting, CD45RA-CD27- cells were defined as effector memory cells, while CD45RA+CD27- cells were defined as EMRA cells. Blood came from a few healthy volunteers, each fractionated into CD4 and CD8 T cells and then into four differentiation subsets. Around 110 ml of peripheral blood was taken from each donor, and PBMC were separated by density-gradient centrifugation on Ficoll-Paque PLUS. Sorted cells were lysed in RLT buffer, and RNA was extracted with a Qiagen RNeasy kit and stored at -80°C.

Libraries were built with UMI-ligation and nested PCR. To cover both TRBC1 and TRBC2, the beta constant-region primer consisted of an equimolar mix of two oligonucleotides. A single-stranded oligonucleotide carrying the SP2 primer and a 12-nucleotide UMI was ligated to the 3' end of the cDNA by T4 RNA ligase 1. Four rounds of PCR, combining the SP2 primer with nested alpha and beta constant-region primers, were used to amplify the ligated cDNA. Incubation of the ligation reaction lasted about 20-25 hours at 16 degrees C. PCR2 was typically run as a SYBR Green qPCR and stopped at a predetermined threshold to prevent over-amplification. Apart from the first purification, every purification step used Agencourt AMPure XP magnetic beads. Library amounts were measured by Qubit and library quality was assessed on a TapeStation, where the main peak was expected at around 650 bp. Pooled libraries were sequenced on an Illumina MiSeq using v2 2x251 paired-end kits, and typically roughly 0.85-2.2 million reads were obtained per sample. Each sample library was pooled at about 4.4 nM, and about 4.5-7.5% PhiX was included to improve cluster recognition. The source study handled its data this way. V and J genes were assigned to Demultiplexor-processed FASTQ reads by Decombinator through tag matching, with a single base-pair mismatch being allowed. By using UMIs, Collapsinator corrected both sequencing errors and the frequency errors caused by PCR heterogeneity. CDR3Translator translated TCRs and extracted CDR3s from the conserved cysteine to the FGXG phenylalanine, flagging non-productive sequences. Gini, Shannon entropy and inverse Simpson indices were calculated on repertoires that had been subsampled to equal numbers of UMI-defined TCRs. Within the linear range, a power law was fitted by maximum likelihood to the distributions of clonotype abundance. Similar UMI counts, unique TCR numbers and clonal distributions were obtained with the pipeline and with MIGEC on one naive CD8 sample. A set of several thousand CMV-associated CDR3 sequences, compiled from VDJdb and a published dataset, was used to search the repertoires. In-frame beta chains were kept once TCRdb had trimmed the public reads at Q25 with fastp and called clones with MiXCR. Rows with a matching CDR3 protein are joined into one entry that keeps the most common DNA and genes. None of the V and J calls come from the authors' own analysis; TCRdb made them. This sample gives some 4,500 distinct CDR3 sequences in total; roughly 7% of them show up just once. About 80% of the sample goes to the ten largest clones.

Sequencing used CD4+ TEMRA cells from blood. Sample cell subset or site, as interpreted from the label and publication: effector memory re-expressing CD45RA, CD45RA+ CD27-. Recombination linked TRBV2 to TRBJ2-1, with the D gene not confidently named. This TCR derives from a human donor in good health. The CDR3 protein is CASSDTLNEQFF. The sequenced DNA: TGTGCCAGCTCTGACACCCTCAATGAGCAGTTCTTC.